The 12 T cell receptor beta chains given below trace back to one sample, sequenced in a study of cytomegalovirus exposure and HLA in healthy donors. PCR used 60 Vbeta primers and 13 Jbeta primers. Profiling relied on immunoSEQ multiplex PCR, and the TCRdb table lists in-frame clones only, not all of them. Among some 150,000 clones listed, about 70% were seen once. Sample: PBMCs. Receptor source: a woman in her thirties or forties in good health and CMV-seronegative.

The V and J genes are TRBV7-2 and TRBJ1-6; weak D call: TRBD1 (5 bases). V shed 7 bases and J shed 1 base, with 14 bases lying between them. The length of the CDR3 is 16 residues. Germline V lookup: CDR1 SGHTA, CDR2 FQGNSA. This chain's CDR3 is CASTTQGFSYNSPLHF. CDR3 coding DNA: TGTGCCAGCACCACGCAGGGTTTTTCCTATAATTCACCCCTCCACTTT.

The chain couples TRBV21-1 to TRBJ2-1; the D call in the table, TRBD2, was not verified against the DNA. TRBV21-1 is termed a pseudogene. The CDR3 extends over 11 amino acids. CDR3 sequence (DNA): TGTGCCAGCTTCCCCGGGGATGAGCAGTTCTTC. This sequence encodes CASFPGDEQFF.

Comment on this clone: This CDR3 is also generated by other DNA sequences in the sample. The V and J genes are TRBV25-1 and TRBJ2-7, with 7 bases fitting TRBD1. CDR1 is MGHDK and CDR2 is SYGVNS in the germline V gene. The CDR3 length is 12 residues. Unmatched junction bases numbered 2, after V lost 7 bases and J lost 2 bases. In DNA, the CDR3 is TGTGCCAGCATTGGACAGGCCTACGAGCAGTACTTC. This gives the protein CASIGQAYEQYF.

The rearrangement uses TRBV18 and TRBJ1-6; 7 nucleotides line up with TRBD1. Trimming cost V 3 bases and J 10 bases; bases outside gene matches: 9. CDR1 is KGHSH, CDR2 LQKENI, per germline. There are 15 residues in the CDR3. The CDR3 DNA sequence: TGTGCCAGCTCACCTTCCTATGAGACAGGGTCACCCCTCCACTTT. The encoded protein is CASSPSYETGSPLHF.

The V gene is TRBV6-1, the J gene TRBJ1-1, with 9 bases identical to TRBD1. This CDR3 is 15 amino acids long. The V gene's germline CDR1 is MNHNS and CDR2 SASEGT. The V segment lost 4 bases and the J segment 9 bases; nucleotides outside the gene matches: 12. This CDR3 is CASSGQTGGSRQAFF. The CDR3 nucleotides read TGTGCCAGCAGTGGCCAAACAGGGGGCAGCCGGCAAGCTTTCTTT.

This sequence joins TRBV5-1 and TRBJ2-7; D might be TRBD2 (5 bases). The CDR3 totals 14 residues. From germline, CDR1 is SGHRS and CDR2 YFSETQ. V was trimmed by 7 bases and J by 5 bases, leaving 19 bases between them. The CDR3 is CASGNGRAGNEQYF. CDR3 bases: TGCGCCAGCGGGAATGGGCGGGCAGGTAACGAGCAGTACTTC. Looking up the rest from reference TRBV5-1 and TRBJ2-7 gives the full variable domain: KAGVTQTPRYLIKTRGQQVTLSCSPISGHRSVSWYQQTPGQGLQFLFEYFSETQRNKGNFPGRFSGRQFSNSRSEMNVSTLELGDSALYLCASGNGRAGNEQYFGPGTRLTVT.

This clone has just one count. This chain connects TRBV27 to TRBJ1-4; 7 nucleotides match TRBD1. The CDR3 has 18 residues. Germline assignment: CDR1 MNHEY and CDR2 SMNVEV (reference sequence). V was pared by 6 bases and J by 5 bases, with 18 bases of the junction left unmatched. CDR3 protein: CASSLGWGRQGENEKLFF. The CDR3 bases are TGTGCCAGCAGCCTAGGGTGGGGTAGACAGGGAGAAAATGAAAAACTGTTTTTT. Together with reference TRBV27 and TRBJ1-4, the CDR3 gives the full variable domain: EAQVTQNPRYLITVTGKKLTVTCSQNMNHEYMSWYRQDPGLGLRQIYYSMNVEVTDKGDVPEGYKVSRKEKRNFPLILESPSPNQTSLYFCASSLGWGRQGENEKLFFGSGTQLSVL.

This chain links TRBV4-1 with TRBJ2-2; 8 nucleotides line up with TRBD2. Trimming took 1 base from V and 7 from J; bases not matched to a gene: 8. From germline, CDR1 is MGHRA and CDR2 YSYEKL. The CDR3 contains 16 residues. CDR3 DNA: TGCGCCAGCAGCCAAGCAGCGGGGGCCCGCGGCGGGGAGCTGTTTTTT. As protein: CASSQAAGARGGELFF.

This chain connects TRBV6-5 to TRBJ1-1; 11 bases align to TRBD1. Germline V gene lookup returns CDR1 MNHEY and CDR2 SVGAGI. This CDR3 is 15 amino acids long. J was trimmed by 1 base and V by 5 bases; bases with no gene match: 3. CDR3 residues: CASSRDRGGNTEAFF. For the CDR3, the DNA is TGTGCCAGCAGTAGGGACAGGGGGGGGAACACTGAAGCTTTCTTT.

The chain is built from TRBV7-2 and TRBJ2-3, with a tentative D call TRBD1 (5 bases). The V end was cut by 2 bases, the J end by 4 bases, with 13 bases between. Germline CDR1 SGHTA, CDR2 FQGNSA. The CDR3 is 15 residues long. The CDR3 reads CASSLRGSGPDTQYF. The DNA for the CDR3 is TGTGCCAGCAGCTTAAGGGGCTCCGGACCAGATACGCAGTATTTT.

Only one count was recorded for this clone. The chain joins TRBV11-3 to TRBJ1-1; 9 bases map to TRBD1. Germline V gives CDR1 SGHNT, CDR2 YENEEA. The CDR3 totals 14 residues. V lost 9 bases and J lost 8; bases outside the gene matches: 13. The chain's CDR3 is CARGIRTGEREAFF. The DNA of the CDR3 is TGTGCCAGGGGAATCCGGACAGGGGAAAGGGAAGCTTTCTTT.

J is TRBJ1-3 and V is TRBV5-1; TRBD1 might be the D (5 bases). The CDR3 spans 15 residues. The germline V gene encodes CDR1 SGHRS and CDR2 YFSETQ. V was trimmed by 0 bases and J by 0 bases, leaving 7 bases between them. In DNA, the CDR3 is TGCGCCAGCAGCTTGGGGGGCATCTCTGGAAACACCATATATTTT. The encoded protein is CASSLGGISGNTIYF.